This TCR beta chain was profiled in a study of T-cell reconstitution after alpha-beta-depleted transplantation in children. Overall study results and limits: The study reportedly traced alpha-beta T cells about two months after transplant to several hundred expanded graft clones.

As it was prepared, the TCRbeta library received unique molecular identifiers. TCRdb independently ran MiXCR on the PCR reads; one entry per CDR3 protein. The sample lists hundreds of thousands of distinct CDR3 sequences, about 24% occurring once. The ends were cut back, 1 base at V and 2 bases at J, with 7 bases in the middle. The CDR3 totals 14 residues. CDR1 is MGHRA, CDR2 YSYEKL, per germline. In its sample, this clonotype was seen a few times. What it binds is unknown. The source of this sequence is a female patient younger than 10 who had a stem cell transplant for congenital amegakaryocytic thrombocytopenia, so the T cells may come from the graft donor. The chain has TRBV4-1 and TRBJ2-3; D unclear. The specimen comprised PBMCs, mostly from graft donor cells, sampled 360 days after TCRalphabeta/CD19-depleted stem cell transplant. CDR3 in amino acids: CASSQATATDTQYF. CDR3 sequence (DNA): TGCGCCAGCAGCCAAGCTACAGCCACAGATACGCAGTATTTT.